Shown below are 23 T cell receptor beta chains from a single sample sequenced in a study of cytomegalovirus exposure and HLA in healthy donors. The PCR was carried out with 60 Vbeta primers and 13 Jbeta primers. Clones were read by immunoSEQ multiplex PCR, and TCRdb kept only the in-frame ones, dropping some. The data show about 160,000 clones, with around 80% seen just once and around 5.8% held by the top ten. Material for sequencing was PBMCs. The source of these receptors is a male donor in good health and CMV-seropositive.

V usage is TRBV15 and J usage is TRBJ2-3; 9 bases align to TRBD2. Germline V lookup: CDR1 LNHNV, CDR2 YYDKDF (reference sequence). The CDR3 covers 14 residues. J gave up 1 base and V 5 bases, and 1 base lay outside the gene matches. CDR3 loop: CATSWTSGTDTQYF. The CDR3 nucleotides read TGTGCCACCAGCTGGACTAGCGGCACAGATACGCAGTATTTT.

The chain combines TRBV5-1 with TRBJ1-4; D ambiguous. The CDR3 consists of 15 residues. CDR1 SGHRS and CDR2 YFSETQ come from the germline V gene. Trimming stripped 4 bases from V and 0 bases from J, with 10 bases between. The DNA of the CDR3 is TGCGCCAGCAGCACCGACATTACAACTAATGAAAAACTGTTTTTT. Amino acids: CASSTDITTNEKLFF.

This chain connects TRBV5-1 to TRBJ1-1, with TRBD1 matching over 8 bases. The CDR3 spans 17 residues. Per germline, CDR1 SGHRS and CDR2 YFSETQ. V lost 6 bases and J lost 3; bases outside the gene matches: 16. The CDR3 is CASTPRGRTGGDTEAFF. CDR3 DNA: TGCGCCAGCACCCCCAGAGGTAGAACAGGGGGGGACACTGAAGCTTTCTTT.

The V gene is TRBV14, the J gene TRBJ1-1; D perhaps matches TRBD1 (6 bases). The ends were cut back, 5 bases at V and 10 bases at J, with 17 bases in the middle. CDR1 is SGHDN and CDR2 is FVKESK in the germline V gene. The CDR3 covers 13 residues. CDR3 DNA: TGTGCCAGCAGCAAAAAGGTGGGACAAGGAGCTTTCTTT. Encoded protein: CASSKKVGQGAFF.

The V and J genes are TRBV11-3 and TRBJ2-7, with D tentatively TRBD2 (6 bases). The CDR3 has 17 amino acids. CDR1 is SGHNT and CDR2 is YENEEA in the germline V gene. Trimming cost V 1 base and J 0 bases, with 16 bases left between them. The CDR3 region is CASSLGAGTEASYEQYF. As DNA, the CDR3 is TGTGCCAGCAGCTTAGGGGCGGGGACGGAGGCCTCCTACGAGCAGTACTTC.

V usage is TRBV5-1 and J usage is TRBJ2-7, with D unclear. The V gene lost 0 bases and the J gene lost 3 bases, with 7 bases spanning the gap. This CDR3 spans 13 amino acids. Germline loops: CDR1 SGHRS, CDR2 YFSETQ. The CDR3 spells CASSLGQFYEQYF. As DNA, the CDR3 is TGCGCCAGCAGCTTGGGTCAGTTCTACGAGCAGTACTTC.

About this clone itself: Mismatch with germline at one junction end may stem from a read error. The rearrangement links TRBV7-9 to TRBJ1-2; TRBD1 agrees at 7 bases. This CDR3 is built from 17 residues. CDR1 and CDR2 (germline): SEHNR, FQNEAQ (reference sequence). The CDR3 sequence: CSSSSTRDSLPGDGYTF. CDR3 nucleotides: TGTTCCAGCAGCTCCACCCGGGACAGCCTGCCCGGGGATGGCTACACCTTC. Combining the CDR3 with reference TRBV7-9 and TRBJ1-2 gives the whole variable domain DTGVSQNPRHKITKRGQNVTFRCDPISEHNRLYWYRQTLGQGPEFLTYFQNEAQLEKSRLLSDRFSAERPKGSFSTLEIQRTEQGDSAMYLCSSSSTRDSLPGDGYTFGSGTRLTVV.

In this sample, this clone turned up a few times. The genes are TRBV27 and TRBJ2-1; TRBD2 matches 11 bases. V lost 4 bases and J lost 5; bases outside the gene matches: 13. The CDR3 length is 18 residues. Germline CDR1 is MNHEY and CDR2 is SMNVEV (reference sequence). The CDR3, as DNA: TGTGCCAGCAGTTGGGGCGTTTTTGGGACTAGCGGAAACAATGAGCAGTTCTTC. This gives the protein CASSWGVFGTSGNNEQFF.

The genes are TRBV7-6 and TRBJ2-6; TRBD1 matches 8 bases. The CDR3 contains 16 residues. Germline V gene data show CDR1 as SGHVS and CDR2 as FNYEAQ. J lost 2 bases, V lost 5 bases, and 5 bases had no gene match. CDR3 sequence: CASSRRGQAGANVLTF. The DNA of the CDR3 is TGTGCCAGCAGCCGCCGGGGACAGGCTGGGGCCAACGTCCTGACTTTC.

The chain links TRBV27 to TRBJ1-1, with 7 nucleotides matching TRBD1. Germline V CDR1 and CDR2: MNHEY, SMNVEV (reference sequence). Trimming removed 2 bases from V and 4 bases from J; junction bases left unmatched: 4. This CDR3 has 14 amino acids. CDR3 region: CASSLRTGGTEAFF. The CDR3 DNA is TGTGCCAGCAGTTTAAGGACAGGAGGCACTGAAGCTTTCTTT.

The V call is TRBV18, the J call TRBJ2-6; TRBD1 matches at 7 bases. The CDR3 sequence is 17 residues long. The ends lost 3 bases at V and 4 bases at J; junction bases unmatched: 9. The V gene's germline CDR1 is KGHSH and CDR2 LQKENI. The CDR3: CASSPGQPSGGANVLTF. The CDR3 nucleotides read TGTGCCAGCTCACCGGGACAGCCGTCTGGAGGGGCCAACGTCCTGACTTTC.

CDR3 bases: TGTGCCAGCAGTGAACCGGCAGGCACCGGGGAGCTGTTTTTT. Protein sequence: CASSEPAGTGELFF. V is TRBV6-1 and J is TRBJ2-2; D unclear. The ends were cut back, 2 bases at V and 4 bases at J, with 8 bases in the middle. This CDR3 is built from 14 residues. The germline CDR1 and CDR2 sequences are MNHNS and SASEGT.

The genes are TRBV12-5 and TRBJ2-2, with D possibly being TRBD1 (6 bases). CDR3 size: 15 residues. Germline assignment: CDR1 LGHNT and CDR2 FRNRAP. V shed 2 bases and J shed 5 bases, with 12 bases lying between them. The DNA of the CDR3 is TGTGCTAGTGGTTTGTTAGGGGGTCGGACCGGGGAGCTGTTTTTT. This translates into CASGLLGGRTGELFF.

This clone was observed a few times. V and J are TRBV20-1 and TRBJ2-1, with D unclear. This CDR3 has 11 amino acids. V was clipped by 1 base and J by 4 bases, with 2 bases between them. Germline CDR1 is DFQATT and CDR2 is SNEGSKA (reference sequence). CDR3 loop: CSARVYNEQFF. The CDR3 DNA reads as TGCAGTGCTAGAGTATACAATGAGCAGTTCTTC.

The V call is TRBV7-9, the J call TRBJ1-5; D gene uncertain. With 3 bases removed from V and 2 bases from J, the gap between germline ends came to 20 bases. The CDR3 covers 18 residues. The germline CDR1 and CDR2 sequences are SEHNR and FQNEAQ (reference sequence). The CDR3 reads CASSFNAGGYLGNQPQHF. CDR3 nucleotide sequence: TGTGCCAGCAGCTTTAACGCGGGAGGATATTTGGGCAATCAGCCCCAGCATTTT.

V and J are TRBV9 and TRBJ2-7; 9 bases align to TRBD1. CDR1 is SGDLS, CDR2 YYNGEE, per germline. CDR3 size: 12 residues. V shed 4 bases and J 6 bases; nucleotides not matched to a gene: 2. This CDR3 is CASSSTGGEQYF. The CDR3 nucleotides are TGTGCCAGCAGCTCGACAGGGGGCGAGCAGTACTTC.

This sequence joins TRBV30 and TRBJ2-1; D may be TRBD2 (5 bases). V was clipped by 3 bases and J by 4 bases, with 16 bases between them. Germline V lookup: CDR1 GTSNPN, CDR2 SVGIG (reference sequence). The CDR3 runs 15 residues. The CDR3 coding sequence is TGTGCCTGGAGGACGGGGAACCTTGCTTACAATGAGCAGTTCTTC. It encodes CAWRTGNLAYNEQFF.

The chain couples TRBV28 to TRBJ1-2, with 8 positions matching TRBD1. This CDR3 is 15 amino acids long. The germline gives CDR1 MDHEN, CDR2 SYDVKM. V trimming: 4 bases; J trimming: 4 bases; junction bases outside the gene matches: 8. Here the CDR3 reads CASSSPQGASYGYTF. For the CDR3, the DNA is TGTGCCAGCAGTTCCCCTCAGGGGGCTAGCTATGGCTACACCTTC.

The V and J genes are TRBV18 and TRBJ1-5, with D possibly TRBD1 on 6 matching bases. CDR3 length equals 13 residues. V dropped 3 bases and J dropped 4 bases, with 7 bases sitting between them. Germline loops: CDR1 KGHSH, CDR2 LQKENI. The CDR3 bases are TGTGCCAGCTCACCGGACAGAAATCAGCCCCAGCATTTT. Protein: CASSPDRNQPQHF. The whole variable domain, remainder taken from reference TRBV18 and TRBJ1-5, is NAGVMQNPRHLVRRRGQEARLRCSPMKGHSHVYWYRQLPEEGLKFMVYLQKENIIDESGMPKERFSAEFPKEGPSILRIQQVVRGDSAAYFCASSPDRNQPQHFGDGTRLSIL.

The V gene is TRBV27, the J gene TRBJ2-1; maybe TRBD2 (6 bases). Germline CDR1 MNHEY, CDR2 SMNVEV (reference sequence). Trimming removed 5 bases from V and 4 bases from J, with 12 bases in between. This CDR3 has 14 amino acids. In nucleotides, the CDR3 is TGTGCCAGCAGTATAAGGCGGGGATACAATGAGCAGTTCTTC. It specifies CASSIRRGYNEQFF.

The chain employs TRBV6-5 and TRBJ2-5, with D tentatively TRBD2 (5 bases). The germline CDR1 and CDR2 sequences are MNHEY and SVGAGI. V shed 6 bases and J shed 0 bases, with 8 bases lying between them. The CDR3 consists of 13 residues. The CDR3 coding sequence is TGTGCCAGCAGGGACTCTTACCAAGAGACCCAGTACTTC. It translates to CASRDSYQETQYF.

J is TRBJ2-5 and V is TRBV7-2; 10 nucleotides line up with TRBD2. CDR3 length: 14 amino acids. The V gene end was trimmed by 4 bases and the J gene end by 4 bases; junction bases not matched to a gene: 3. In germline, CDR1 is SGHTA, CDR2 FQGNSA. CDR3 in amino acids: CASSSVAGGETQYF. The DNA for the CDR3 is TGTGCCAGCAGCTCCGTAGCGGGAGGAGAGACCCAGTACTTC. Looking up the rest from reference TRBV7-2 and TRBJ2-5 gives the full variable domain: GAGVSQSPSNKVTEKGKDVELRCDPISGHTALYWYRQSLGQGLEFLIYFQGNSAPDKSGLPSDRFSAERTGGSVSTLTIQRTQQEDSAVYLCASSSVAGGETQYFGPGTRLLVL.

The J gene is TRBJ2-2, the V gene TRBV27; 9 bases fit TRBD2. Trimming removed 3 bases from V and 4 bases from J; junction bases left unmatched: 9. The CDR3 has 17 amino acids. Germline CDR1 and CDR2: MNHEY and SMNVEV (reference sequence). The CDR3 DNA reads TGTGCCAGCAGTTTTTGGGGAGTAGCGGGAGTCACCGGGGAGCTGTTTTTT. Residues: CASSFWGVAGVTGELFF.